This TCR beta chain was recorded in a study of T cells in localized non-small cell lung cancer. The assay was immunoSEQ multiplex PCR, and TCRdb's table has in-frame clones only and misses some. Of around 41,000 clones in the sample, approximately 86% were seen once. As to this clone: Its antigen remains unknown.

Notes on the study in general: The greatest T cell clonality was found in uninvolved adjacent lung (higher than in tumor). Because researchers sequenced only one region of the tumor, heterogeneity is still possible. Adjacent lung exhibited a median of 57 among the 100 most abundant tumor clones. There was an association of higher blood T cell density with longer overall survival.

Germline V CDR1 and CDR2: MNHEY, SMNVEV (reference sequence). With 5 bases clipped from V and 6 bases from J, the junction kept 15 bases outside the gene matches. This CDR3 is built from 17 residues. The source was peripheral blood, collected before any cancer treatment. The chain joins TRBV27 to TRBJ2-2, with 7 bases that match TRBD2. The receptor's source is a man aged 40 to 75 with stage I lung adenocarcinoma. The DNA of the CDR3 is TGTGCCAGCAGTCTCCCCGGGGAGGGAGCAGGACCCGGGGAGCTGTTTTTT. This gives the protein CASSLPGEGAGPGELFF.